Below are 10 T cell receptor beta chains sequenced from a single sample in a study of control samples from healthy donors and cancer patients. Assay used: immunoSEQ multiplex PCR; TCRdb lists only in-frame clones, some missing. Among approximately 150,000 clones listed, around 90% were seen once. Sequenced material: blood. These receptors were taken from a man aged 25-45 years in good health.

V is TRBV14 and J is TRBJ1-2, with no clear D. The CDR3 consists of 15 residues. CDR1 is SGHDN, CDR2 FVKESK, per germline. Trimming removed 0 bases from V and 4 bases from J, with 12 bases in between. CDR3: CASSQDGTRLYGYTF. CDR3 nucleotides: TGTGCCAGCAGCCAAGATGGTACCAGGCTCTATGGCTACACCTTC. The entire variable domain, with the rest obtained from reference TRBV14 and TRBJ1-2, is as follows: EAGVTQFPSHSVIEKGQTVTLRCDPISGHDNLYWYRRVMGKEIKFLLHFVKESKQDESGMPNNRFLAERTGGTYSTLKVQPAELEDSGVYFCASSQDGTRLYGYTFGSGTRLTVV.

Only a few counts were recorded for this clone. The chain carries TRBV21-1 and TRBJ2-1. TRBV21-1 is a known pseudogene. CDR3 length equals 18 residues. Here the CDR3 reads CASSKWGWADRLFNEQFF. The CDR3 DNA follows: TGTGCCAGCAGCAAATGGGGGTGGGCGGATAGGCTTTTCAATGAGCAGTTCTTC.

A few counts support this clone. The chain links TRBV2 to TRBJ1-2, with D uncertain. The germline CDR1 and CDR2 sequences are SNHLY and FYNNEI. This CDR3 region has 14 residues. Trimming removed 3 bases at V and 5 bases at J, with 13 bases between. DNA of the CDR3: TGTGCCAGCAGTGACTCACCACCGCCGTATGGCTACACCTTC. This codes for CASSDSPPPYGYTF.

V is TRBV6-4 and J is TRBJ2-2; 10 positions match TRBD2. Per germline, CDR1 MRHNA and CDR2 SNTAGT. The CDR3 has 16 amino acids. V trimming: 3 bases; J trimming: 4 bases; junction bases outside the gene matches: 5. CDR3 DNA sequence: TGTGCCAGCAGTGATAAGCCTAGCGGGGGCACCGGGGAGCTGTTTTTT. It is translated as CASSDKPSGGTGELFF.

The chain joins TRBV6-2 or TRBV6-3 to TRBJ2-7; TRBD1 might be the D (6 bases). The CDR3 spans 17 residues. Germline V CDR1 and CDR2: MNHEY, SVGEGT. V was shortened by 0 bases and J by 0 bases, with 15 bases between the two germline ends. CDR3: CASSYSPTGYPSYEQYF. CDR3 coding DNA: TGTGCCAGCAGTTACTCGCCTACAGGGTACCCCTCCTACGAGCAGTACTTC.

The V gene is TRBV6-5, the J gene TRBJ2-7; 7 nucleotides align to TRBD1. The CDR3 totals 15 residues. CDR1 is MNHEY and CDR2 is SVGAGI in the germline V gene. The V gene end was trimmed by 6 bases and the J gene end by 3 bases; junction bases not matched to a gene: 11. CDR3 DNA: TGTGCCAGCAGCCCATATAAAGGGGGCCTCTACGAGCAGTACTTC. Its protein is CASSPYKGGLYEQYF.

The chain uses TRBV18 and TRBJ2-1, with D perhaps TRBD2 (6 bases). CDR3 length: 15 amino acids. The V end lost 3 bases, the J end lost 7 bases, and 16 bases lay between the germline ends. CDR1 KGHSH and CDR2 LQKENI come from the germline V gene. The CDR3 here is CASSPGGPVRNEQFF. CDR3 nucleotide sequence: TGTGCCAGCTCACCGGGGGGACCGGTCCGGAATGAGCAGTTCTTC.

This clone was seen only once. The chain uses TRBV20-1 and TRBJ1-1; D may be TRBD1 (6 bases). This CDR3 is 11 amino acids long. V was pared by 6 bases and J by 10 bases, with 15 bases between. Germline values: CDR1 DFQATT, CDR2 SNEGSKA (reference sequence). This CDR3 is CSAPIGGGAFF. The CDR3 region has the DNA TGCAGTGCCCCTATTGGAGGGGGAGCTTTCTTT.

The chain is built from TRBV5-5 and TRBJ2-7; 11 bases match TRBD2. The CDR3 consists of 17 residues. J was trimmed by 0 bases and V by 4 bases; bases with no gene match: 9. Germline assignment: CDR1 SGHKS and CDR2 YYEKEE (reference sequence). The CDR3 loop reads CASSPWTSGLYSYEQYF. In DNA form, the CDR3 reads TGTGCCAGCAGCCCATGGACTAGCGGGTTATACTCCTACGAGCAGTACTTC.

The CDR3 DNA reads as TGTGCCAGCAGTCTCGGACTAGCGGGAAGAGAGACCCAGTACTTC. Residues: CASSLGLAGRETQYF. The chain uses TRBV6-5 and TRBJ2-5; TRBD2 matches 12 bases. J gave up 4 bases and V 5 bases, and 5 bases lay outside the gene matches. Germline V gene lookup returns CDR1 MNHEY and CDR2 SVGAGI. CDR3 length: 15 residues.